Following are 15 T cell receptor beta chains from one sample sequenced in a study of post-analysis software for immune sequencing data. These receptors have no known antigen. Study conclusions and caveats: Patients used roughly five TRBV segments, including TRBV5-6, TRBV5-1 and TRBV20-1, more often than controls.

The authors incorporated unique molecular identifiers into the TCR beta cDNA libraries. One entry per CDR3 protein results from TCRdb running MiXCR on the PCR reads. The sample lists roughly 620,000 distinct CDR3 sequences, around 47% occurring once. The sequencing input was blood. These receptors all stem from a girl between 10 and 17 years old with multiple sclerosis.

The J gene is TRBJ2-1, the V gene TRBV29-1; 11 bases fit TRBD2. This CDR3 contains 14 residues. Germline CDR1 is SQVTM and CDR2 is ANQGSEA. J gave up 6 bases and V 6 bases, and 7 bases lay outside the gene matches. CDR3 in amino acids: CSVTGLAGINEQFF. As DNA, the CDR3 is TGCAGCGTAACTGGACTAGCGGGTATCAATGAGCAGTTCTTC.

This clonotype has only a few counts. The chain uses TRBV4-2 and TRBJ1-4; tentative D call: TRBD1 (5 bases). CDR3 length equals 15 residues. The germline V gene has CDR1 LGHNA and CDR2 YNFKEQ. V lost 3 bases and J 2 bases, leaving 10 bases between the germline ends. The CDR3 DNA follows: TGTGCCAGCAGCCATTTTGACAGCACTAATGAAAAACTGTTTTTT. Protein product: CASSHFDSTNEKLFF.

The rearrangement joins TRBV7-2 to TRBJ1-2; D unresolved. V lost 5 bases and J 1 base, leaving 11 bases between the germline ends. Germline V lookup: CDR1 SGHTA, CDR2 FQGNSA. The CDR3 sequence is 14 residues long. The DNA for the CDR3 is TGTGCCAGCAGCCCAGAGGTTATTAACTATGGCTACACCTTC. This encodes CASSPEVINYGYTF.

The V and J genes are TRBV12-3 or TRBV12-4 and TRBJ2-7, with TRBD2 identical over 13 bases. The J call is in doubt because the DNA end fits TRBJ2-4 better. The CDR3 length is 16 residues. The CDR3 DNA sequence: TGTGCCAGCAGAATACTAGCGGGAGGGCCGGAAAACATTCAGTACTTC. Translation: CASRILAGGPENIQYF.

The table lists this clonotype with a count of one. The rearrangement joins TRBV9 to TRBJ2-7; perhaps TRBD1 as D (5 bases). Per the germline V gene, CDR1 is SGDLS and CDR2 is YYNGEE. The CDR3 runs to 15 residues. V lost 0 bases to trimming and J lost 2 bases, with 12 bases between them. DNA of the CDR3: TGTGCCAGCAGCGTAGGCCCAGGGATTACCTACGAGCAGTACTTC. This gives the protein CASSVGPGITYEQYF.

As DNA, the CDR3 is TGCAGTGCCGGCGGGACAGTCCGGTACGAGCAGTACTTC. As protein: CSAGGTVRYEQYF. The chain uses TRBV20-1 and TRBJ2-7; tentative D call: TRBD1 (7 bases). The germline V gene has CDR1 DFQATT and CDR2 SNEGSKA (reference sequence). The CDR3 consists of 13 residues. V was shortened by 6 bases and J by 4 bases, with 16 bases between the two germline ends.

This rearrangement joins TRBV9 to TRBJ2-1; 12 bases align to TRBD2. The CDR3 totals 17 residues. From germline, CDR1 is SGDLS and CDR2 YYNGEE. Losses at the gene ends were 3 bases for V and 6 bases for J; bases not matched to a gene: 10. CDR3 DNA sequence: TGTGCCAGCAGCGCGGAGGGGGCTAGCGGGGGGGGCAATGAGCAGTTCTTC. This codes for CASSAEGASGGGNEQFF.

There are a few counts of this clonotype. This chain uses TRBV5-5 with TRBJ2-1; D call uncertain. V was trimmed by 0 bases and J by 0 bases, leaving 7 bases between them. The length of the CDR3 is 15 residues. Germline CDR1 reads SGHKS; CDR2 reads YYEKEE (reference sequence). The CDR3 sequence: CASSLEPSSYNEQFF. The CDR3, as DNA: TGTGCCAGCAGCTTGGAACCGAGCTCCTACAATGAGCAGTTCTTC.

This chain uses TRBV5-1 with TRBJ2-1; 14 bases are a match to TRBD2. Germline V lookup: CDR1 SGHRS, CDR2 YFSETQ. V gave up 4 bases and J gave up 5 bases; unmatched junction bases: 8. The CDR3 loop spans 17 amino acids. The CDR3 bases are TGCGCCAGCAGCCTCGGACTAGCGGGGGGATTACACAATGAGCAGTTCTTC. Its protein product is CASSLGLAGGLHNEQFF.

This chain connects TRBV20-1 to TRBJ2-5; 10 bases are shared with TRBD2. The J segment lost 1 base and the V segment lost 1 base, leaving 9 bases of the junction unmatched. Germline values: CDR1 DFQATT, CDR2 SNEGSKA (reference sequence). The CDR3 runs to 17 residues. The CDR3 is CSARGGYSGGPQETQYF. Here the CDR3 DNA reads TGCAGTGCTAGAGGGGGGTATAGCGGGGGGCCCCAAGAGACCCAGTACTTC.

The genes are TRBV5-1 and TRBJ2-3, with 9 bases that match TRBD2. CDR1 is SGHRS and CDR2 is YFSETQ in the germline V gene. The J segment lost 2 bases and the V segment lost 0 bases, leaving 4 bases of the junction unmatched. CDR3 length equals 16 residues. CDR3: CASSLGSSGNTDTQYF. The CDR3 region has the DNA TGCGCCAGCAGCTTGGGATCTAGCGGGAACACAGATACGCAGTATTTT.

V gene TRBV13 combines with J gene TRBJ2-5, with no clear D. CDR1 and CDR2 (germline): PRHDT, FYEKMQ (reference sequence). The CDR3 is 12 residues long. The ends were cut back, 5 bases at V and 8 bases at J, with 12 bases in the middle. The CDR3 is CASSGGETTQYF. In DNA, the CDR3 is TGTGCCAGCAGCGGTGGAGAGACCACCCAGTACTTC.

The J gene is TRBJ2-7, the V gene TRBV2; D uncertain. The CDR3 is made up of 11 amino acids. V lost 6 bases to trimming and J lost 4 bases, with 7 bases between them. Germline CDR1 and CDR2: SNHLY and FYNNEI. The CDR3 bases are TGTGCCAGCAGACGAGGATACGAGCAGTACTTC. Its translation is CASRRGYEQYF.

Remarks on this clonotype: At one end, the junction sequence differs from germline, possibly due to a read error. This chain uses TRBV28 with TRBJ2-4; tentative D call: TRBD2 (7 bases). The J call is in doubt because the DNA end fits TRBJ2-7 better. CDR1 MDHEN and CDR2 SYDVKM come from the germline V gene. The CDR3 totals 14 residues. Here the CDR3 DNA reads TGTGCCGGCAGTTTTCAGGGAGGGGGATACGAGCAGTACTTC. It is translated as CAGSFQGGGYEQYF.

The chain is built from TRBV15 and TRBJ2-1; 13 bases match TRBD2. Germline values: CDR1 LNHNV, CDR2 YYDKDF (reference sequence). The ends lost 1 base at V and 4 bases at J; junction bases unmatched: 1. The CDR3 has 16 residues. The CDR3 nucleotides are TGTGCCACCAGCAGAGGGACTAGCGGGGGATACAATGAGCAGTTCTTC. It specifies CATSRGTSGGYNEQFF.